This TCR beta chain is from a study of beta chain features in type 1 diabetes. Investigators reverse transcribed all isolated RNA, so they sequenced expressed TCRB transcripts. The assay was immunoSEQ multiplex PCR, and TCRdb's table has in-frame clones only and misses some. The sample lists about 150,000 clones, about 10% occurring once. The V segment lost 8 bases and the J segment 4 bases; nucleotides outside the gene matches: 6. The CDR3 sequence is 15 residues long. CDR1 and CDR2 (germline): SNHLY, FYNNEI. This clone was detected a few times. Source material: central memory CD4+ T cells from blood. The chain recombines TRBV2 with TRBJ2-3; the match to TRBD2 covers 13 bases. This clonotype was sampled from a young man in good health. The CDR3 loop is CASGGTSGVADTQYF. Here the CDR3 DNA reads TGTGCCAGCGGCGGGACTAGCGGGGTTGCAGATACGCAGTATTTT. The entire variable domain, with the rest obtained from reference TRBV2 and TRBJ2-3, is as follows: EPEVTQTPSHQVTQMGQEVILRCVPISNHLYFYWYRQILGQKVEFLVSFYNNEISEKSEIFDDQFSVERPDGSNFTLKIRSTKLEDSAMYFCASGGTSGVADTQYFGPGTRLTVL.